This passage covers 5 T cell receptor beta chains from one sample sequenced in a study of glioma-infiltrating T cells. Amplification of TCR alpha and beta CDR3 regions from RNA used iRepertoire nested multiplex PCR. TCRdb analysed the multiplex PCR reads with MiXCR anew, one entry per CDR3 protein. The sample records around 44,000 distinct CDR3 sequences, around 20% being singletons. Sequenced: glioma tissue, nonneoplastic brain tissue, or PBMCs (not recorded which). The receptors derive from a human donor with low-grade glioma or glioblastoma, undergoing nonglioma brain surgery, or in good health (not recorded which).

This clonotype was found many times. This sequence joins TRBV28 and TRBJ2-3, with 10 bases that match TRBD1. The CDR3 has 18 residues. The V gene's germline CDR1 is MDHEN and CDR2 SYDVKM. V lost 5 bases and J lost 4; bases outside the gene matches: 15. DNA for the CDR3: TGTGCCAGCAGTACTTACCAGACCGGACAGGGGGACGCAGATACGCAGTATTTT. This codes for CASSTYQTGQGDADTQYF.

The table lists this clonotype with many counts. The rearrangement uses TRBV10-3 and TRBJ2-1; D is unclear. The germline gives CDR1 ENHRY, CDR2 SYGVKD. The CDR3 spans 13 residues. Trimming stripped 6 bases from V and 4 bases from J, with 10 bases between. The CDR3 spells CAISSPVYNEQFF. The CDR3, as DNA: TGTGCCATCAGCTCACCGGTGTACAATGAGCAGTTCTTC.

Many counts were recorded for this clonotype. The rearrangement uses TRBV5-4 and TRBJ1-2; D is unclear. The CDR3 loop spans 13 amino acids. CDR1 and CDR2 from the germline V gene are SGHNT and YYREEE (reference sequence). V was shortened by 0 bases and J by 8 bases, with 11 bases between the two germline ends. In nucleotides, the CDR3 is TGTGCCAGCAGCTTGGTGAGGCAGTTGGGCTACACCTTC. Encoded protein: CASSLVRQLGYTF.

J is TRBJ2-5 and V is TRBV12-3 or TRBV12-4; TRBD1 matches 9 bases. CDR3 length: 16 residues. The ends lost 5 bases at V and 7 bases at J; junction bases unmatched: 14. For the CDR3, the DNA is TGTGCCAGCAGTGACCAGGGGACAGGGCTGAGGGTGACCCAGTACTTC. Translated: CASSDQGTGLRVTQYF.

This chain's CDR3 is CASSPGLAHYNEQFF. The CDR3 DNA reads as TGTGCCAGCAGTCCGGGACTAGCGCACTACAATGAGCAGTTCTTC. The chain employs TRBV12-3 or TRBV12-4 and TRBJ2-1; 10 bases fit TRBD2. The V segment lost 5 bases and the J segment 3 bases; nucleotides outside the gene matches: 4. The CDR3 runs 15 residues.